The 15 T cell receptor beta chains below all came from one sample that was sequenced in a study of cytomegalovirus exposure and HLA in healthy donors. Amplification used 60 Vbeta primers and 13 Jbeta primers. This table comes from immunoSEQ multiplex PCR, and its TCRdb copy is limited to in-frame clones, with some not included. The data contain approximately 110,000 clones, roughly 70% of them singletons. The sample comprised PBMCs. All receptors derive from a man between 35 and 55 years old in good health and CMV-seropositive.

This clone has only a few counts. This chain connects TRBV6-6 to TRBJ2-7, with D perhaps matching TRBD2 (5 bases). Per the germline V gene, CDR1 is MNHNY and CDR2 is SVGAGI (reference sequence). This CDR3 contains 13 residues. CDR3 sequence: CASSHSTGYEQYV. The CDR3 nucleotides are TGTGCCAGCAGTCACTCCACGGGGTACGAGCAGTACGTC.

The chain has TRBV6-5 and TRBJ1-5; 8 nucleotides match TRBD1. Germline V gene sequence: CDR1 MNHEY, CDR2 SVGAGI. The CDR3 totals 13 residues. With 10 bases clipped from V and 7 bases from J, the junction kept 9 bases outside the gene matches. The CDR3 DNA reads TGTGCCACCACGACAGGGGAGGGACAGCCCCAGCATTTT. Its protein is CATTTGEGQPQHF.

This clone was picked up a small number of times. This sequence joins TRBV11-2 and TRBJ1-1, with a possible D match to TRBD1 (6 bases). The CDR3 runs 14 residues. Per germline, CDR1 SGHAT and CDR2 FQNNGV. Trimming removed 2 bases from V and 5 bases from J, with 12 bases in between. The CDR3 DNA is TGTGCCAGCAGCTTAACGGCAGGGGTTACTGAAGCTTTCTTT. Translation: CASSLTAGVTEAFF. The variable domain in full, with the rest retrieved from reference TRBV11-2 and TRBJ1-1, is EAGVAQSPRYKIIEKRQSVAFWCNPISGHATLYWYQQILGQGPKLLIQFQNNGVVDDSQLPKDRFSAERLKGVDSTLKIQPAKLEDSAVYLCASSLTAGVTEAFFGQGTRLTVV.

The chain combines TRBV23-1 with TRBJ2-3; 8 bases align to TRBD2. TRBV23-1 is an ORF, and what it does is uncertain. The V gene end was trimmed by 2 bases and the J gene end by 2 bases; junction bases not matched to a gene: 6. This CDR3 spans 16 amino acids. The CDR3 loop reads CASSQPAGGNTDTQYF. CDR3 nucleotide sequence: TGCGCCAGCAGTCAACCGGCGGGAGGAAACACAGATACGCAGTATTTT.

CDR3 loop: CASSLPGLAGGETQYF. CDR3 DNA sequence: TGTGCCAGCAGCTTGCCGGGACTAGCGGGAGGGGAGACCCAGTACTTC. This chain uses TRBV7-2 with TRBJ2-5; 16 bases are shared with TRBD2. CDR1 and CDR2 from the germline V gene are SGHTA and FQGNSA. The CDR3 spans 16 residues. V dropped 3 bases and J dropped 5; count of bases not matched to a gene: 3.

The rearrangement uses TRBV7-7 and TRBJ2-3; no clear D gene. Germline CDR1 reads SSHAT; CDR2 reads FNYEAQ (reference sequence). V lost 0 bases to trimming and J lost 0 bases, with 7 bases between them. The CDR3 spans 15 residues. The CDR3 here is CASSLAYSSTDTQYF. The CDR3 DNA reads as TGTGCCAGCAGCTTAGCGTATAGTAGCACAGATACGCAGTATTTT. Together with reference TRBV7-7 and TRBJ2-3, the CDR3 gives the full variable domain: GAGVSQSPRYKVTKRGQDVTLRCDPISSHATLYWYQQALGQGPEFLTYFNYEAQPDKSGLPSDRFSAERPEGSISTLTIQRTEQRDSAMYRCASSLAYSSTDTQYFGPGTRLTVL.

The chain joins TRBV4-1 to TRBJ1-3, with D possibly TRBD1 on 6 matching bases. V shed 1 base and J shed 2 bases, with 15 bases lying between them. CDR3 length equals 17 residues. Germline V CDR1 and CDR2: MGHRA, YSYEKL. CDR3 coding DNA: TGCGCCAGCAGCCAAGGGGGAGGGGGACTACCTGGAAACACCATATATTTT. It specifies CASSQGGGGLPGNTIYF.

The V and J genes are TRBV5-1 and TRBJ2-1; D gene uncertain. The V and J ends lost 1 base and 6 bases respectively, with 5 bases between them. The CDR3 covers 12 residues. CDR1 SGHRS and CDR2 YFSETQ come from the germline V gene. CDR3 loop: CASSLLANEQFF. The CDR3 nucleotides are TGCGCCAGCAGCTTGTTGGCCAATGAGCAGTTCTTC.

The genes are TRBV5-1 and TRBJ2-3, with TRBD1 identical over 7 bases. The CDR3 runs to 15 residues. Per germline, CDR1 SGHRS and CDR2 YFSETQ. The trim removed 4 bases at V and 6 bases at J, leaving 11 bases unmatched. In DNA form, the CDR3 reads TGCGCCAGCAGCCCCAGGGCCGACAGGGTCGATACGCAGTATTTT. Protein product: CASSPRADRVDTQYF.

The CDR3 nucleotides are TGCGCCAGCAGTGGGTCCTCGGAGGGTAACACTGAAGCTTTCTTT. This sequence encodes CASSGSSEGNTEAFF. This chain joins TRBV10-2 and TRBJ1-1, with no clear D. Germline lookup yields CDR1 WSHSY and CDR2 SAAADI. CDR3 size: 15 residues. Trimming stripped 4 bases from V and 2 bases from J, with 14 bases between.

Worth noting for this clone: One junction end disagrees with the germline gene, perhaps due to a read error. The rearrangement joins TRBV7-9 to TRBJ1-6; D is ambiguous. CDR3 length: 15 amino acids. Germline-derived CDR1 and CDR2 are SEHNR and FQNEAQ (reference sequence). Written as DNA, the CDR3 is TGTGCCAGCAGCCCCCCGACACCCAATAATTCCCCCCTCCACTTT. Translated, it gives CASSPPTPNNSPLHF.

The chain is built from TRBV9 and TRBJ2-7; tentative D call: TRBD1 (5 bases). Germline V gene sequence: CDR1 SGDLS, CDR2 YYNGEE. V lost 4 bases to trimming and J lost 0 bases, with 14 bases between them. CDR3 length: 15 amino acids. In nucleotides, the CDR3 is TGTGCCAGCAGCCCGGGTCCAGGGATCTCCTACGAGCAGTACTTC. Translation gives CASSPGPGISYEQYF.

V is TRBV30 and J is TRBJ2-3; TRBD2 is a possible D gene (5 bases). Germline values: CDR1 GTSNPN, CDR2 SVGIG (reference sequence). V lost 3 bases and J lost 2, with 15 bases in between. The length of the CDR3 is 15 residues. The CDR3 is CAWSPGSGYTDTQYF. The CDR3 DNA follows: TGTGCCTGGAGCCCGGGGAGCGGCTACACAGATACGCAGTATTTT. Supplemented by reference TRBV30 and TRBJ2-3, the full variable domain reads SQTIHQWPATLVQPVGSPLSLECTVEGTSNPNLYWYRQAAGRGLQLLFYSVGIGQISSEVPQNLSASRPQDRQFILSSKKLLLSDSGFYLCAWSPGSGYTDTQYFGPGTRLTVL.

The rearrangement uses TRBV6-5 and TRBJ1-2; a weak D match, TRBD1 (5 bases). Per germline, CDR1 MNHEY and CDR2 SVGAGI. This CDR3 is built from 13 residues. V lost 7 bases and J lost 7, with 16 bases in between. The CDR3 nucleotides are TGTGCCAGCATCTCCCTCCGGGGGTCTGGCTACACCTTC. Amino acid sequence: CASISLRGSGYTF.

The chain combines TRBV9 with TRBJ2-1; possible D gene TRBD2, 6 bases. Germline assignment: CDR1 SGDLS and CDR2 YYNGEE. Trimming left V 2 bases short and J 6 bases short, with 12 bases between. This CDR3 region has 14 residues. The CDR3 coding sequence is TGTGCCAGCAGCGTGGGACTCCCAGGCAATGAGCAGTTCTTC. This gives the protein CASSVGLPGNEQFF.